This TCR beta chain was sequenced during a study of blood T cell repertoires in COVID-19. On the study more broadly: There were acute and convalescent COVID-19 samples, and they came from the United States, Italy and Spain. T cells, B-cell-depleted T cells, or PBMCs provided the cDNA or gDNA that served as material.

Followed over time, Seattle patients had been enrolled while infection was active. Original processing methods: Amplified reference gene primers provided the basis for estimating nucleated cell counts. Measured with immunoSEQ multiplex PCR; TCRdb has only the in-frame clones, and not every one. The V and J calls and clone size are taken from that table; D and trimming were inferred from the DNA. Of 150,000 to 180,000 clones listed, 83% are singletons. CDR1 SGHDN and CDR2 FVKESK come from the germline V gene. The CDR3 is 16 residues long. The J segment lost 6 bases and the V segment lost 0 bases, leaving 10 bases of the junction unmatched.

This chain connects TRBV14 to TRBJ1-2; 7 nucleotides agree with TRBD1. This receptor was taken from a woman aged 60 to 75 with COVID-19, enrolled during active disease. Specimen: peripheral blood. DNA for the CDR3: TGTGCCAGCAGCCAAGATGGGCGTGGAGGGGGCGATGGCTACACCTTC. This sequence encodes CASSQDGRGGGDGYTF.